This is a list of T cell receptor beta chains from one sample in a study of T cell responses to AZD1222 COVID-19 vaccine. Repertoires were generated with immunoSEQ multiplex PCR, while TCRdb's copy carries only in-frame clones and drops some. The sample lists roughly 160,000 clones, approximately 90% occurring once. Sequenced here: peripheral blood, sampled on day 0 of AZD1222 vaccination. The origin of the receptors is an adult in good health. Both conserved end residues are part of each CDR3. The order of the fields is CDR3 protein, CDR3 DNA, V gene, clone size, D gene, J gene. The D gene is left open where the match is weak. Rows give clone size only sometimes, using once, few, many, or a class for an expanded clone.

CDR3 protein: CATGTSGTYNEQFF
CDR3 DNA: TGTGCCACCGGGACTAGCGGGACCTACAATGAGCAGTTCTTC
V gene: TRBV15
clone size: NA
D gene: TRBD2
J gene: TRBJ2-1

CDR3 protein: CASSYPDTGELFF
CDR3 DNA: TGTGCCAGTAGCTATCCGGACACCGGGGAGCTGTTTTTT
V gene: TRBV19
clone size: few
D gene: NA
J gene: TRBJ2-2

CDR3 protein: CASGTGINYGYTF
CDR3 DNA: TGTGCCAGCGGGACAGGGATAAACTATGGCTACACCTTC
V gene: TRBV27
clone size: NA
D gene: TRBD1
J gene: TRBJ1-2

CDR3 protein: CASSYLVLRPQETQYF
CDR3 DNA: TGTGCCAGCAGTTACTTGGTCCTGCGGCCCCAAGAGACCCAGTACTTC
V gene: TRBV6-2/TRBV6-3
clone size: few
D gene: NA
J gene: TRBJ2-5

CDR3 protein: CASSQAALGVNLNTEAFF
CDR3 DNA: TGTGCCAGCAGCCAAGCCGCCCTAGGGGTAAACCTGAACACTGAAGCTTTCTTT
V gene: TRBV3-1/TRBV3-2
clone size: NA
D gene: NA
J gene: TRBJ1-1

CDR3 protein: CASSQGGPGELFF
CDR3 DNA: TGCGCCAGCAGCCAAGGAGGGCCCGGGGAGCTGTTTTTT
V gene: TRBV4-1
clone size: NA
D gene: NA
J gene: TRBJ2-2

CDR3 protein: CASSLRDAEAYEQYF
CDR3 DNA: TGCGCCAGCAGCCTTCGGGACGCTGAGGCCTACGAGCAGTACTTC
V gene: TRBV4-1
clone size: NA
D gene: NA
J gene: TRBJ2-7

CDR3 protein: CASSEGYRGETQYF
CDR3 DNA: TGTGCCAGCAGTGAAGGCTACAGGGGTGAGACCCAGTACTTC
V gene: TRBV6-1
clone size: NA
D gene: TRBD1
J gene: TRBJ2-5

CDR3 protein: CASSSAPWAGQKLFF
CDR3 DNA: TGTGCCAGTAGCTCCGCCCCATGGGCCGGGCAAAAGCTGTTTTTT
V gene: TRBV19
clone size: NA
D gene: NA
J gene: TRBJ2-2

CDR3 protein: CASSFIGEKLFF
CDR3 DNA: TGTGCCAGCAGTTTTATAGGGGAAAAACTGTTTTTT
V gene: TRBV12-3/TRBV12-4
clone size: NA
D gene: NA
J gene: TRBJ1-4

CDR3 protein: CASSQVLTTTVNSPLHF
CDR3 DNA: TGCGCCAGCAGCCAAGTCCTTACGACGACGGTGAATTCACCCCTCCACTTT
V gene: TRBV4-1
clone size: NA
D gene: NA
J gene: TRBJ1-6

CDR3 protein: CASSADYNEQFF
CDR3 DNA: TGTGCCAGCAGTGCAGACTACAATGAGCAGTTCTTC
V gene: TRBV6-6
clone size: NA
D gene: NA
J gene: TRBJ2-1

CDR3 protein: CSVNRGKDEQFF
CDR3 DNA: TGCAGCGTAAACAGGGGGAAGGATGAGCAGTTCTTC
V gene: TRBV29-1
clone size: NA
D gene: TRBD1
J gene: TRBJ2-1

CDR3 protein: CASSIEWGGDFNSPLHF
CDR3 DNA: TGTGCCAGTAGTATCGAGTGGGGCGGAGACTTTAATTCACCCCTCCACTTT
V gene: TRBV19
clone size: NA
D gene: NA
J gene: TRBJ1-6

CDR3 protein: CASSGGPGSYGYTF
CDR3 DNA: TGCGCCAGCAGTGGGGGGCCCGGGAGCTATGGCTACACCTTC
V gene: TRBV5-1
clone size: NA
D gene: NA
J gene: TRBJ1-2

CDR3 protein: CASSERDREDF
CDR3 DNA: TGTGCCAGCAGTGAAAGGGACAGAGAGGACTTC
V gene: TRBV2
clone size: NA
D gene: TRBD1
J gene: TRBJ2-7

CDR3 protein: CASSFSEFLSYEQYF
CDR3 DNA: TGTGCCAGCAGCTTTAGTGAATTCCTCTCCTACGAGCAGTACTTC
V gene: TRBV7-2
clone size: NA
D gene: NA
J gene: TRBJ2-7

CDR3 protein: CASSYTGPGDEKLFF
CDR3 DNA: TGTGCCAGCAGTTACACGGGCCCTGGAGATGAAAAACTGTTTTTT
V gene: TRBV6-6
clone size: NA
D gene: NA
J gene: TRBJ1-4

CDR3 protein: CASSLALGQGGNTIYF
CDR3 DNA: TGCGCCAGCAGCTTGGCCCTGGGACAGGGAGGAAACACCATATATTTT
V gene: TRBV5-1
clone size: NA
D gene: TRBD1
J gene: TRBJ1-3

CDR3 protein: CASSLDPGTGELFF
CDR3 DNA: TGTGCCAGCAGCTTAGATCCAGGAACCGGGGAGCTGTTTTTT
V gene: TRBV11-3
clone size: NA
D gene: NA
J gene: TRBJ2-2

CDR3 protein: CSVANNEQFF
CDR3 DNA: TGCAGCGTTGCTAACAATGAGCAGTTCTTC
V gene: TRBV29-1
clone size: NA
D gene: NA
J gene: TRBJ2-1

CDR3 protein: CASSHPDSPMNTEAFF
CDR3 DNA: TGCGCCAGCAGCCACCCGGACAGTCCGATGAACACTGAAGCTTTCTTT
V gene: TRBV4-1
clone size: once
D gene: NA
J gene: TRBJ1-1

CDR3 protein: CASSYLFLGAHQPQHF
CDR3 DNA: TGTGCCAGCAGTTACCTTTTTTTGGGGGCTCATCAGCCCCAGCATTTT
V gene: TRBV6-5
clone size: NA
D gene: NA
J gene: TRBJ1-5

CDR3 protein: CASSQEVRQGLSTDTQYF
CDR3 DNA: TGCGCCAGCAGCCAAGAGGTGCGACAGGGGCTTAGCACAGATACGCAGTATTTT
V gene: TRBV4-1
clone size: NA
D gene: TRBD1
J gene: TRBJ2-3

CDR3 protein: CASSLINEQYF
CDR3 DNA: TGTGCCAGCAGCTTAATTAACGAGCAGTACTTC
V gene: TRBV7-9
clone size: NA
D gene: NA
J gene: TRBJ2-7

CDR3 protein: CASRGLGSNQPQHF
CDR3 DNA: TGTGCCAGCAGGGGCCTGGGGAGCAATCAGCCCCAGCATTTT
V gene: TRBV27
clone size: NA
D gene: NA
J gene: TRBJ1-5

CDR3 protein: CASSSRGVSGANVLTF
CDR3 DNA: TGTGCCAGCAGCAGCAGAGGAGTCTCTGGGGCCAACGTCCTGACTTTC
V gene: TRBV7-2
clone size: once
D gene: NA
J gene: TRBJ2-6

CDR3 protein: CATSPGGGAGYTF
CDR3 DNA: TGTGCCACCAGTCCCGGCGGGGGGGCTGGCTACACCTTC
V gene: TRBV24-1
clone size: NA
D gene: NA
J gene: TRBJ1-2

CDR3 protein: CASRMTGTDTQYF
CDR3 DNA: TGTGCCAGCAGAATGACAGGGACGGATACGCAGTATTTT
V gene: TRBV12-3/TRBV12-4
clone size: few
D gene: TRBD1
J gene: TRBJ2-3

CDR3 protein: CASSGRQNTEAFF
CDR3 DNA: TGTGCCAGCAGCGGACGCCAGAACACTGAAGCTTTCTTT
V gene: TRBV6-6
clone size: NA
D gene: NA
J gene: TRBJ1-1

CDR3 protein: CASRVRDGLNEKLFF
CDR3 DNA: TGTGCCAGCAGGGTAAGGGACGGCCTAAATGAAAAACTGTTTTTT
V gene: TRBV6-6
clone size: NA
D gene: NA
J gene: TRBJ1-4

CDR3 protein: CASSFLSGISSPRGQYF
CDR3 DNA: TGTGCCAGCAGCTTTTTGAGTGGTATCAGCTCCCCGCGGGGGCAGTACTTC
V gene: TRBV7-9
clone size: NA
D gene: NA
J gene: TRBJ2-7

CDR3 protein: CAIGVTGATNEKLFF
CDR3 DNA: TGTGCCATCGGTGTGACAGGAGCTACTAATGAAAAACTGTTTTTT
V gene: TRBV10-3
clone size: NA
D gene: NA
J gene: TRBJ1-4

CDR3 protein: CASSPRGQGTEAFF
CDR3 DNA: TGTGCCAGCAGCCCCCGGGGGCAGGGCACTGAAGCTTTCTTT
V gene: TRBV7-9
clone size: NA
D gene: NA
J gene: TRBJ1-1

CDR3 protein: CASSSVPGNTIYF
CDR3 DNA: TGTGCCAGCAGTTCAGTGCCTGGAAACACCATATATTTT
V gene: TRBV27
clone size: NA
D gene: NA
J gene: TRBJ1-3

CDR3 protein: CASTLPNTIYF
CDR3 DNA: TGTGCCAGTACCCTCCCAAACACCATATATTTT
V gene: TRBV19
clone size: once
D gene: NA
J gene: TRBJ1-3

CDR3 protein: CASSFSNTEAFF
CDR3 DNA: TGTGCCAGCAGCTTTTCGAACACTGAAGCTTTCTTT
V gene: TRBV7-2
clone size: NA
D gene: NA
J gene: TRBJ1-1

CDR3 protein: CASRRQGSLFSDTQYF
CDR3 DNA: TGTGCCAGCAGACGACAGGGGAGTCTATTTTCAGATACGCAGTATTTT
V gene: TRBV11-1
clone size: few
D gene: TRBD1
J gene: TRBJ2-3